Presented here are 24 T cell receptor beta chains from one specimen sequenced in a study of shared clonotypes between healthy human individuals. Only in-frame clones appear in the TCRdb table, and some are missing; sequencing was by immunoSEQ multiplex PCR. The table lists 190,000 or so clones, approximately 95% of them singletons. The material sequenced was naive CD4+ T cells sorted from blood. As for subset: CD45RA+ positively selected. The receptors stem from a woman aged 30 to 39 in good health.

V gene TRBV28 combines with J gene TRBJ2-5; a weak D match, TRBD2 (6 bases). Germline V gene lookup returns CDR1 MDHEN and CDR2 SYDVKM. V lost 5 bases to trimming and J lost 5 bases, with 15 bases between them. This CDR3 region has 14 residues. The CDR3 region is CASSGRRAGETQYF. The CDR3 DNA sequence: TGTGCCAGCAGTGGCCGGAGGGCGGGGGAGACCCAGTACTTC. Variable domain in full (rest from reference TRBV28 and TRBJ2-5): DVKVTQSSRYLVKRTGEKVFLECVQDMDHENMFWYRQDPGLGLRLIYFSYDVKMKEKGDIPEGYSVSREKKERFSLILESASTNQTSMYLCASSGRRAGETQYFGPGTRLLVL.

V usage is TRBV27 and J usage is TRBJ2-4, with D unresolved. V lost 0 bases and J lost 2, with 11 bases in between. Germline V gives CDR1 MNHEY, CDR2 SMNVEV (reference sequence). The CDR3 is 16 amino acids. The CDR3 nucleotides read TGTGCCAGCAGTTTATCGCCTGGTAATCCCAAAAACATTCAGTACTTC. Amino acid sequence: CASSLSPGNPKNIQYF.

This chain uses TRBV19 with TRBJ2-7, with D hard to call. The CDR3 covers 13 residues. The germline V and J ends were trimmed by 2 bases and 5 bases, with 10 bases remaining between them. Germline V gene data show CDR1 as LNHDA and CDR2 as SQIVND (reference sequence). CDR3 amino acids: CASSIRESDEQYF. CDR3 in DNA: TGTGCCAGTAGTATAAGGGAAAGTGACGAGCAGTACTTC.

The chain uses TRBV10-2 and TRBJ1-2; D is uncertain. Germline CDR1 WSHSY, CDR2 SAAADI. This CDR3 has 13 residues. Trimming left V 6 bases short and J 3 bases short, with 11 bases between. The chain's CDR3 is CASSGIGDYGYTF. CDR3 in DNA: TGCGCCAGCAGCGGCATCGGGGACTATGGCTACACCTTC.

The chain carries TRBV7-8 and TRBJ2-7, with D maybe TRBD1 (5 bases). Germline V gene data show CDR1 as SGHVS and CDR2 as FQNEAQ. The germline V and J ends were trimmed by 1 base and 2 bases, with 12 bases remaining between them. The CDR3 length is 15 residues. The CDR3 is CASSLEVYRTYEQYF. The DNA of the CDR3 is TGTGCCAGCAGCTTAGAGGTTTACAGGACCTACGAGCAGTACTTC.

The chain recombines TRBV19 with TRBJ1-2; 8 bases agree with TRBD1. The trim removed 7 bases at V and 2 bases at J, leaving 9 bases unmatched. The CDR3 covers 15 residues. Germline CDR1 is LNHDA and CDR2 is SQIVND (reference sequence). The CDR3 region has the DNA TGTGCCAGTACCCCCCAGACAGGGGCAAACTATGGCTACACCTTC. Amino acids: CASTPQTGANYGYTF. The variable domain in full, with the rest retrieved from reference TRBV19 and TRBJ1-2, is DGGITQSPKYLFRKEGQNVTLSCEQNLNHDAMYWYRQDPGQGLRLIYYSQIVNDFQKGDIAEGYSVSREKKESFPLTVTSAQKNPTAFYLCASTPQTGANYGYTFGSGTRLTVV.

The gene calls are TRBV4-1 and TRBJ2-7, with D possibly called TRBD1 or TRBD2 (5 bases each). CDR1 is MGHRA, CDR2 YSYEKL, per germline. The CDR3 totals 16 residues. V lost 0 bases and J 1 base, leaving 13 bases between the germline ends. The CDR3 here is CASSQDTGTPSYEQYF. CDR3 nucleotides: TGCGCCAGCAGCCAAGATACTGGGACGCCTTCCTACGAGCAGTACTTC.

This clone was counted a single time. V gene TRBV23-1 combines with J gene TRBJ2-7; unclear D gene. TRBV23-1 is classed as an ORF, of uncertain function. V was shortened by 2 bases and J by 3 bases, with 17 bases between the two germline ends. This CDR3 is built from 16 residues. CDR3 DNA sequence: TGCGCCAGCAGTCAACCCCGGCCAAGAGCGAACTACGAGCAGTACTTC. It encodes CASSQPRPRANYEQYF.

The rearrangement links TRBV5-1 to TRBJ2-2; D is unclear. The CDR3 is 13 residues long. The germline V and J ends were trimmed by 4 bases and 6 bases, with 10 bases remaining between them. Germline V gene data show CDR1 as SGHRS and CDR2 as YFSETQ. The CDR3 sequence is CASSPLVAGELFF. The CDR3 DNA follows: TGCGCCAGCAGCCCTCTGGTAGCCGGGGAGCTGTTTTTT.

The chain is built from TRBV5-5 and TRBJ2-7, with 10 bases fitting TRBD2. CDR3 length: 20 residues. Looked up from germline, CDR1 is SGHKS and CDR2 is YYEKEE (reference sequence). V was clipped by 0 bases and J by 1 base; unmatched bases: 16. CDR3 in DNA: TGTGCCAGCAGCTTGGTAGTCCTAGCGGGAGTCCAGGGCGTATCCTACGAGCAGTACTTC. It is translated as CASSLVVLAGVQGVSYEQYF.

This rearrangement joins TRBV2 to TRBJ2-5; D not resolved. Near its end, the DNA agrees better with TRBJ2-7, so the J call may be wrong. This CDR3 has 11 amino acids. Germline loops: CDR1 SNHLY, CDR2 FYNNEI. The CDR3 DNA follows: TGTGCCAGCAGGGTATCCTACGAGCAGTACTTC. Protein product: CASRVSYEQYF.

This chain links TRBV2 with TRBJ1-4, with D possibly TRBD1 on 5 matching bases. CDR1 is SNHLY, CDR2 FYNNEI, per germline. The V gene lost 4 bases and the J gene lost 3 bases, with 12 bases spanning the gap. This CDR3 spans 15 amino acids. CDR3 bases: TGTGCCAGCAGTGGACCGGGAGGGGCTAATGAAAAACTGTTTTTT. Protein: CASSGPGGANEKLFF.

This rearrangement joins TRBV7-2 to TRBJ1-5, with D possibly TRBD1 on 5 matching bases. This CDR3 has 14 residues. V was trimmed by 1 base and J by 5 bases, leaving 9 bases between them. Germline V lookup: CDR1 SGHTA, CDR2 FQGNSA. CDR3 protein: CASSLGGSHQPQHF. For the CDR3, the DNA is TGTGCCAGCAGCTTAGGGGGCTCCCATCAGCCCCAGCATTTT. Looking up the rest from reference TRBV7-2 and TRBJ1-5 gives the full variable domain: GAGVSQSPSNKVTEKGKDVELRCDPISGHTALYWYRQSLGQGLEFLIYFQGNSAPDKSGLPSDRFSAERTGGSVSTLTIQRTQQEDSAVYLCASSLGGSHQPQHFGDGTRLSIL.

The rearrangement uses TRBV5-1 and TRBJ1-2; 10 bases align to TRBD1. The CDR3 totals 14 residues. With V trimmed by 5 bases and J by 8 bases, 9 bases remained unmatched. Germline V CDR1 and CDR2: SGHRS, YFSETQ. CDR3 bases: TGCGCCAGCAGGACGACGACAGGGGGCGGAGGCTACACCTTC. It encodes CASRTTTGGGGYTF.

The J gene is TRBJ2-5, the V gene TRBV4-1, with 13 bases that match TRBD2. Matching the DNA end better, TRBJ2-7 makes the J call doubtful. CDR3 length equals 17 residues. In germline, CDR1 is MGHRA, CDR2 YSYEKL. CDR3 in amino acids: CASSRTGLAGVNYEQYF. The DNA for the CDR3 is TGCGCCAGCAGCCGCACCGGACTAGCGGGAGTGAACTACGAGCAGTACTTC.

The rearrangement links TRBV2 to TRBJ2-7; D may correspond to TRBD1 or TRBD2 (5 bases each). The CDR3 consists of 16 residues. V lost 2 bases to trimming and J lost 1 base, with 15 bases between them. Germline V gene lookup returns CDR1 SNHLY and CDR2 FYNNEI. Here the CDR3 reads CASSEPLIWGSYEQYF. Here the CDR3 DNA reads TGTGCCAGCAGTGAACCCCTGATTTGGGGGTCCTACGAGCAGTACTTC. Supplemented by reference TRBV2 and TRBJ2-7, the full variable domain reads EPEVTQTPSHQVTQMGQEVILRCVPISNHLYFYWYRQILGQKVEFLVSFYNNEISEKSEIFDDQFSVERPDGSNFTLKIRSTKLEDSAMYFCASSEPLIWGSYEQYFGPGTRLTVT.

This rearrangement joins TRBV2 to TRBJ2-7; TRBD1 matches at 8 bases. This CDR3 spans 14 amino acids. The germline V gene has CDR1 SNHLY and CDR2 FYNNEI. Trimming at V came to 3 bases and at J to 4 bases, leaving 5 bases not matched to a gene. The chain's CDR3 is CASSERTGTYEQYF. CDR3 sequence (DNA): TGTGCCAGCAGTGAGCGGACAGGGACGTACGAGCAGTACTTC.

The chain has TRBV28 and TRBJ1-1, with TRBD1 as a possible D gene (6 bases). Trimming shortened V by 5 bases and J by 8 bases, and 18 bases separated the two germline ends. CDR3 length: 14 residues. The germline gives CDR1 MDHEN, CDR2 SYDVKM. The CDR3 region is CASSRRGTLAEAFF. CDR3 nucleotide sequence: TGTGCCAGCAGTCGGAGGGGGACACTCGCCGAAGCTTTCTTT.

The rearrangement joins TRBV5-1 to TRBJ2-7; D call uncertain. V lost 6 bases, J lost 3 bases, and 10 bases lay in between. CDR3 length: 12 residues. Germline CDR1 reads SGHRS; CDR2 reads YFSETQ. In nucleotides, the CDR3 is TGCGCCAGCACGGACGGCGTCTACGAGCAGTACTTC. This codes for CASTDGVYEQYF. Looking up the rest from reference TRBV5-1 and TRBJ2-7 gives the full variable domain: KAGVTQTPRYLIKTRGQQVTLSCSPISGHRSVSWYQQTPGQGLQFLFEYFSETQRNKGNFPGRFSGRQFSNSRSEMNVSTLELGDSALYLCASTDGVYEQYFGPGTRLTVT.

This sequence joins TRBV5-1 and TRBJ2-3, with a possible D match to TRBD1 (5 bases). V was shortened by 4 bases and J by 9 bases, with 9 bases between the two germline ends. Per the germline V gene, CDR1 is SGHRS and CDR2 is YFSETQ. The CDR3 is made up of 11 amino acids. Written as DNA, the CDR3 is TGCGCCAGCAGCCTGGGGCGGACGCAGTATTTT. Its protein is CASSLGRTQYF.

The chain uses TRBV7-2 and TRBJ2-1; 10 bases are shared with TRBD2. The germline V gene has CDR1 SGHTA and CDR2 FQGNSA. CDR3 size: 15 residues. Trimming cost V 2 bases and J 5 bases; bases outside gene matches: 3. Written as DNA, the CDR3 is TGTGCCAGCAGCTTACTAGCGGGAGCCCACAATGAGCAGTTCTTC. Translating gives CASSLLAGAHNEQFF. Full variable domain (outside the CDR3, taken from reference TRBV7-2 and TRBJ2-1): GAGVSQSPSNKVTEKGKDVELRCDPISGHTALYWYRQSLGQGLEFLIYFQGNSAPDKSGLPSDRFSAERTGGSVSTLTIQRTQQEDSAVYLCASSLLAGAHNEQFFGPGTRLTVL.

The J gene is TRBJ1-6, the V gene TRBV28; possibly TRBD1 for D (5 bases). Per the germline V gene, CDR1 is MDHEN and CDR2 is SYDVKM. This CDR3 is built from 13 residues. With 6 bases removed from V and 6 bases from J, the gap between germline ends came to 9 bases. The CDR3 sequence: CASRGDGNSPLHF. The CDR3 DNA reads TGTGCCAGCAGAGGGGACGGTAATTCACCCCTCCACTTT. Based on the CDR3 plus reference TRBV28 and TRBJ1-6, the full variable domain is DVKVTQSSRYLVKRTGEKVFLECVQDMDHENMFWYRQDPGLGLRLIYFSYDVKMKEKGDIPEGYSVSREKKERFSLILESASTNQTSMYLCASRGDGNSPLHFGNGTRLTVT.

V usage is TRBV7-7 and J usage is TRBJ2-1, with 13 bases that match TRBD2. From germline, CDR1 is SSHAT and CDR2 FNYEAQ (reference sequence). V lost 5 bases and J lost 4; bases outside the gene matches: 2. This CDR3 contains 15 residues. The DNA for the CDR3 is TGTGCCAGCAGCCTGGGACTAGCGGGATACAATGAGCAGTTCTTC. It codes for CASSLGLAGYNEQFF.

The rearrangement links TRBV19 to TRBJ1-1; perhaps TRBD1 as D (5 bases). Germline assignment: CDR1 LNHDA and CDR2 SQIVND (reference sequence). The CDR3 has 14 residues. V gave up 6 bases and J gave up 5 bases, with 16 bases separating them. For the CDR3, the DNA is TGTGCCAGTAGGATAATGGGGCGAGGGACTGAAGCTTTCTTT. This sequence encodes CASRIMGRGTEAFF.